The clone carrying this T cell receptor (beta chain) turned up a few times. The target antigen is unknown. This entry belongs to a study of T-cell memory formation after mild COVID-19. Overall study findings and caveats: Confirmation was lacking for SARS-CoV-2 specificity of second-wave clones that peaked on day 37. The appearance of some responding clones in pre-infection memory suggested that cross-reactive memory joined.

Germline assignment: CDR1 SGHTA and CDR2 FQGNSA. Trimming shortened V by 3 bases and J by 6 bases, and 14 bases separated the two germline ends. The CDR3 runs 14 residues. TCRdb re-called the 5' RACE reads through MiXCR, storing one row per CDR3 protein. The sample includes hundreds of thousands of distinct CDR3 sequences, approximately 18% of them seen just once. The genes are TRBV7-2 and TRBJ1-2; possible D gene TRBD1, 6 bases. The sample taken for sequencing was PBMCs or a T cell subset sorted from them (not recorded which). This TCR derives from an adult woman who had mild COVID-19 (a few samples of this study predate the infection). Cell type and time point are not known. The CDR3 protein is CASSFFGGVDGYTF. CDR3 sequence (DNA): TGTGCCAGCAGCTTTTTCGGGGGCGTCGATGGCTACACCTTC. The entire variable domain, with the rest obtained from reference TRBV7-2 and TRBJ1-2, is as follows: GAGVSQSPSNKVTEKGKDVELRCDPISGHTALYWYRQSLGQGLEFLIYFQGNSAPDKSGLPSDRFSAERTGGSVSTLTIQRTQQEDSAVYLCASSFFGGVDGYTFGSGTRLTVV.